A single TCR beta chain is shown here with its context. The antigen it binds to is not known. Base qualities are not recorded, but no much larger clone differs from it by a single base. TCRbeta CDR3 regions were amplified from genomic DNA by means of the immunoSEQ Assay, a bias-controlled multiplex PCR. Per the original workflow: Nucleated cell counts per sample were estimated from amplification of reference gene primers within the assay. To quantify the absolute abundance of each unique TCRbeta CDR3 rearrangement, sequence reads were collapsed and filtered. For each sample, productive Simpson clonality was calculated as the square root of Simpson's diversity index across productive rearrangements. TCRdb provides this immuneACCESS table in a form limited to in-frame rearrangements. Some clones are lacking; in checked studies, under half of them reflect an unresolved V gene, and why the rest are absent is not known. Clone size and the V and J calls come from that table; the DNA yielded D and trimming. The sample records 200,000 to 250,000 clones, approximately 90% of which are singletons. About 3% of the sample belongs to the ten largest clones.

From cysteine to phenylalanine, the CDR3 is 12 amino acids long. Only the CDR3 portion is preserved as DNA: 36 bases, with reading frame beginning at the first base. V loses 5 bases, J loses 9 bases, and the germline ends lie 11 bases apart. CDR1 is given as PRHDT and CDR2 as FYEKMQ, both from the germline V gene (reference sequence). Whole blood was collected in K2EDTA tubes by collaborating institutions according to the institutions' own protocols. Collaborator samples were shipped for TCRbeta analysis as frozen whole blood, isolated PBMCs, or DNA extracted from either sample type. The record originates from a study of blood T cell repertoires in COVID-19 (dated by TCRdb to the early 2020s). Describing the broader study: Samples from collaborators originated in the United States, Italy and Spain and spanned both the acute and convalescent phases of COVID-19. The prospective study material was composed of cDNA or gDNA derived from T cells, B-cell-depleted T cells, or PBMCs. Deeply sampled blood TCRbeta repertoires from subjects exposed to, actively infected with, or recovered from COVID-19 were included in the dataset. The repertoires were released in a freely available public database intended as a resource for research on the immune response to SARS-CoV-2. Samples were obtained from the ongoing ImmuneRACE study (first 160 participants) and from over 1,000 subjects provided by 6 global collaborators. The sample metadata nearly always contained a de-identified subject ID, COVID-19 status, age in years and sex. Where available, HLA class I and class II types were taken from metadata supplied by the sample provider and were not determined by assay-based typing. The investigation overall reported the following: How much clinical and demographic metadata was included differed by source and by participant, and the metadata was provided uncurated.

The sequence derives from a man between 18 and 29 years old with active or convalescent COVID-19. The chain employs TRBV13 and TRBJ1-5, with a weak D call of TRBD1 (6 bases match). Sequenced input: peripheral blood. The DNA reads as follows: TGTGCCAGCAGCAAGGCAGGGGTGCCCCAGCATTTT. This is translated as CASSKAGVPQHF.